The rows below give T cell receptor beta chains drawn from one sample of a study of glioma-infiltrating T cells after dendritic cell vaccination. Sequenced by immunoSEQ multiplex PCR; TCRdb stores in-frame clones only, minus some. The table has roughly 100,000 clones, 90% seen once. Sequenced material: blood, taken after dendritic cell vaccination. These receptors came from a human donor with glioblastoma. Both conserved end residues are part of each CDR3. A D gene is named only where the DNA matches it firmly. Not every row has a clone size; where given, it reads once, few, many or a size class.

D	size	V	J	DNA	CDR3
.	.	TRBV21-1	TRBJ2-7	TGTGCCAGCAGCATGGAGCAAACAATCTACGAGCAGTACTTC	CASSMEQTIYEQYF
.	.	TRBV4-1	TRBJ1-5	TGCGCCAGCAGCCCTGGGGCAATCGATAGCAATCAGCCCCAGCATTTT	CASSPGAIDSNQPQHF
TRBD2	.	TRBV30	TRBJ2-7	TGTGCCTGGAGCGGACTAGCGGCCGTGTCATGCGGGAAGTACTTC	CAWSGLAAVSCGKYF
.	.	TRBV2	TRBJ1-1	TGTGCCAGCAGTGAATATCCGACAGAAGAAGCTTTCTTT	CASSEYPTEEAFF
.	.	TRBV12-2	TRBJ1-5	TGTGCAAGTCGCTTCTCGGGGGGTCAGATTTGGTACCAGCCCCAGCATTTT	CASRFSGGQIWYQPQHF
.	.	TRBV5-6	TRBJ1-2	TGTGCCAGCAGCACAGCTGGCTATGGCTACACCTTC	CASSTAGYGYTF
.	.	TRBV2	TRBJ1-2	TGTGCCAGCAGTGAAGCGGGCCCCAACTATGGCTACACCTTC	CASSEAGPNYGYTF
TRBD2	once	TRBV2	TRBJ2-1	TGTGCCAGCAGGGACTACGATATAGCGGGAGGGCCTTGGTTCTTC	CASRDYDIAGGPWFF
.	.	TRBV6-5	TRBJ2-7	TGTGCCAGCAGTTACTCGGTCCGAGGCTACGAGCAGTACTTC	CASSYSVRGYEQYF
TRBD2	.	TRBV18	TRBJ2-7	TGTGCCAGCTCACCACCGTTAGCGGGAGTCGAGCAGTACTTC	CASSPPLAGVEQYF
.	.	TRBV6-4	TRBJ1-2	TGTGCCAGCAGTGAGATGGGTGGGGGCAAGAGCTACACCTTC	CASSEMGGGKSYTF